The 31 T cell receptor beta chains in this list originate from one sample, sequenced in a study of blood T cell repertoires in COVID-19. This table comes from immunoSEQ multiplex PCR, and its TCRdb copy is limited to in-frame clones, with some not included. The sample shows 250,000 to 300,000 clones, about 86% of them seen only once. Sequencing was performed on peripheral blood. The source is an older woman with active or convalescent COVID-19.

The rearrangement uses TRBV5-4 and TRBJ2-5; 9 bases are a match to TRBD1. Germline trimming cut 0 bases from V and 5 bases from J; bases unmatched to any gene: 5. The CDR3 runs to 15 residues. Germline-derived CDR1 and CDR2 are SGHNT and YYREEE (reference sequence). The DNA for the CDR3 is TGTGCCAGCAGCTTGGGGACAGGGGAATGGGAGACCCAGTACTTC. Amino acid sequence: CASSLGTGEWETQYF.

V gene TRBV10-2 combines with J gene TRBJ2-6; 7 positions match TRBD2. Germline CDR1 WSHSY, CDR2 SAAADI. The CDR3 is made up of 14 amino acids. V shed 6 bases and J 13 bases; nucleotides not matched to a gene: 12. The CDR3 spells CASSDGRGLAVLTF. CDR3 DNA: TGCGCCAGCAGCGACGGGCGGGGGTTAGCGGTCCTGACTTTC.

Comments on this clone: Other DNA sequences in this specimen translate into the identical CDR3. The V call is TRBV2, the J call TRBJ2-7; 9 bases match TRBD1. The CDR3 totals 12 residues. CDR1 is SNHLY and CDR2 is FYNNEI in the germline V gene. With V trimmed by 7 bases and J by 8 bases, 6 bases remained unmatched. CDR3 sequence: CASTADRGKQYF. DNA for the CDR3: TGTGCCAGCACCGCGGACAGGGGAAAGCAGTACTTC.

The rearrangement links TRBV27 to TRBJ1-5; 7 positions match TRBD1. Germline V gene lookup returns CDR1 MNHEY and CDR2 SMNVEV (reference sequence). The trim removed 4 bases at V and 4 bases at J, leaving 4 bases unmatched. The CDR3 is 14 residues long. The CDR3 loop reads CASSSGTANQPQHF. CDR3 in DNA: TGTGCCAGCAGTTCAGGGACAGCAAATCAGCCCCAGCATTTT.

The chain employs TRBV9 and TRBJ2-4, with 14 bases lining up with TRBD2. CDR1 SGDLS and CDR2 YYNGEE come from the germline V gene. The ends lost 0 bases at V and 2 bases at J; junction bases unmatched: 4. This CDR3 is built from 18 residues. CDR3 DNA: TGTGCCAGCAGCGTAGGACTAGCGGGGGGGCAGACCAAAAACATTCAGTACTTC. As protein: CASSVGLAGGQTKNIQYF.

V is TRBV2 and J is TRBJ2-2, with 7 bases aligning to TRBD1. Germline CDR1 reads SNHLY; CDR2 reads FYNNEI. The CDR3 covers 17 residues. With 2 bases clipped from V and 0 bases from J, the junction kept 6 bases outside the gene matches. CDR3 in DNA: TGTGCCAGCAGTGAATCCCGGGACAGTCCGAACACCGGGGAGCTGTTTTTT. This translates into CASSESRDSPNTGELFF.

The chain carries TRBV7-8 and TRBJ2-7; D is unresolved. CDR3 length equals 14 residues. Trimming stripped 8 bases from V and 1 base from J, with 15 bases between. Germline V gene lookup returns CDR1 SGHVS and CDR2 FQNEAQ. CDR3 amino acids: CASATEELSYEQYF. As DNA, the CDR3 is TGTGCCAGCGCCACAGAAGAGTTGTCCTACGAGCAGTACTTC.

This sequence joins TRBV19 and TRBJ1-1, with a tentative D call TRBD1 (5 bases). The V and J ends lost 2 bases and 8 bases respectively, with 12 bases between them. CDR1 is LNHDA and CDR2 is SQIVND in the germline V gene (reference sequence). The CDR3 is 13 amino acids. The chain's CDR3 is CASSIKIQAEAFF. The CDR3 coding sequence is TGTGCCAGTAGTATAAAAATACAGGCCGAAGCTTTCTTT.

This sequence joins TRBV27 and TRBJ2-4; TRBD2 agrees at 8 bases. Per the germline V gene, CDR1 is MNHEY and CDR2 is SMNVEV (reference sequence). V trimming: 0 bases; J trimming: 3 bases; junction bases outside the gene matches: 13. This CDR3 is 19 amino acids long. CDR3 amino acids: CASSLSWGLGGLGKNIQYF. DNA for the CDR3: TGTGCCAGCAGTTTATCGTGGGGACTAGGAGGGCTAGGCAAAAACATTCAGTACTTC.

V and J are TRBV6-1 and TRBJ1-5; no clear D gene. The V end lost 2 bases, the J end lost 6 bases, and 5 bases lay between the germline ends. Per the germline V gene, CDR1 is MNHNS and CDR2 is SASEGT. This CDR3 comprises 12 residues. CDR3 amino acids: CASSEISQPQHF. CDR3 in DNA: TGTGCCAGCAGTGAAATCAGTCAGCCCCAGCATTTT.

This chain connects TRBV20-1 to TRBJ2-7; D might be TRBD1 (5 bases). Germline V gene sequence: CDR1 DFQATT, CDR2 SNEGSKA (reference sequence). V shed 6 bases and J shed 5 bases, with 11 bases lying between them. The CDR3 sequence is 11 residues long. As DNA, the CDR3 is TGCAGTGCCGTTCAGGGAAACGAGCAGTACTTC. Amino acids: CSAVQGNEQYF.

The rearrangement links TRBV30 to TRBJ1-2; D is perhaps TRBD1 (6 bases). Germline V gene data show CDR1 as GTSNPN and CDR2 as SVGIG (reference sequence). The CDR3 extends over 12 amino acids. Trimming stripped 4 bases from V and 7 bases from J, with 13 bases between. In nucleotides, the CDR3 is TGTGCCTGGACTGGGGGGGGCGGTGGCTACACCTTC. Encoded protein: CAWTGGGGGYTF.

This sequence joins TRBV2 and TRBJ2-3; TRBD1 might be the D (6 bases). CDR1 is SNHLY and CDR2 is FYNNEI in the germline V gene. The germline V and J ends were trimmed by 8 bases and 9 bases, with 21 bases remaining between them. The CDR3 has 14 amino acids. This CDR3 is CASGARGQQETQYF. DNA of the CDR3: TGTGCCAGCGGCGCCAGGGGCCAGCAAGAAACGCAGTATTTT.

This rearrangement joins TRBV7-2 to TRBJ2-5, with D unclear. The length of the CDR3 is 14 residues. Germline lookup yields CDR1 SGHTA and CDR2 FQGNSA. V was shortened by 1 base and J by 5 bases, with 11 bases between the two germline ends. The chain's CDR3 is CASSLGLITETQYF. CDR3 DNA: TGTGCCAGCAGCTTAGGACTGATCACGGAGACCCAGTACTTC.

The rearrangement links TRBV5-8 to TRBJ2-3; possible D gene TRBD2, 5 bases. V lost 0 bases to trimming and J lost 1 base, with 9 bases between them. Germline V gene data show CDR1 as SGHTS and CDR2 as YDEGEE. The CDR3 loop spans 15 amino acids. The CDR3 loop reads CASSLALGGTDTQYF. In DNA, the CDR3 is TGTGCCAGCAGCTTGGCCCTCGGGGGCACAGATACGCAGTATTTT.

J is TRBJ1-6 and V is TRBV6-5; 10 bases line up with TRBD1. V lost 1 base, J lost 6 bases, and 0 bases stayed unmatched. CDR3 length equals 15 residues. Germline V CDR1 and CDR2: MNHEY, SVGAGI. CDR3 region: CASSYWDRGNSPLHF. The CDR3 bases are TGTGCCAGCAGTTACTGGGACAGGGGTAATTCACCCCTCCACTTT.

The rearrangement links TRBV2 to TRBJ2-7; 10 positions match TRBD1. The CDR3 has 14 residues. Unmatched junction bases numbered 8, after V lost 6 bases and J lost 6 bases. Germline V gene lookup returns CDR1 SNHLY and CDR2 FYNNEI. In DNA form, the CDR3 reads TGTGCCAGCAGGGTCGGACAGGGGGTCGGCGAGCAGTACTTC. Translating gives CASRVGQGVGEQYF.

The gene calls are TRBV6-5 and TRBJ1-5; perhaps TRBD1 as D (6 bases). Trimming took off 6 bases at V and 9 bases at J, with 12 bases between the two ends. This CDR3 has 12 amino acids. Germline CDR1 MNHEY, CDR2 SVGAGI. This chain's CDR3 is CASSFTGLPQHF. For the CDR3, the DNA is TGTGCCAGCAGCTTCACAGGGTTGCCCCAGCATTTT.

The rearrangement uses TRBV7-9 and TRBJ1-6; D is unclear. The germline V and J ends were trimmed by 1 base and 1 base, with 5 bases remaining between them. This CDR3 is built from 15 residues. Looked up from germline, CDR1 is SEHNR and CDR2 is FQNEAQ (reference sequence). The CDR3 region is CASSLDTSYNSPLHF. As DNA, the CDR3 is TGTGCCAGCAGCTTAGACACATCCTATAATTCACCCCTCCACTTT. Using reference TRBV7-9 and TRBJ1-6 for the parts outside the CDR3, the full variable domain is DTGVSQNPRHKITKRGQNVTFRCDPISEHNRLYWYRQTLGQGPEFLTYFQNEAQLEKSRLLSDRFSAERPKGSFSTLEIQRTEQGDSAMYLCASSLDTSYNSPLHFGNGTRLTVT.

The chain joins TRBV7-6 to TRBJ2-7; weak D call: TRBD2 (7 bases). V was cut by 1 base and J by 5 bases, with 21 bases left in between. Germline V gene sequence: CDR1 SGHVS, CDR2 FNYEAQ. The CDR3 spans 17 residues. For the CDR3, the DNA is TGTGCCAGCAGCTTAGGAGCGGGGCCCCAGAGGGGGAACGAGCAGTACTTC. Translation: CASSLGAGPQRGNEQYF.

The V call is TRBV7-8, the J call TRBJ1-4, with 9 bases identical to TRBD1. This CDR3 has 17 residues. CDR1 SGHVS and CDR2 FQNEAQ come from the germline V gene. V lost 6 bases, J lost 8 bases, and 16 bases stayed unmatched. CDR3 in amino acids: CASSASDWNRGREKLFF. CDR3 DNA sequence: TGTGCCAGCAGTGCCTCCGATTGGAACAGGGGGCGGGAAAAACTGTTTTTT.

This clone was detected only once. The chain combines TRBV29-1 with TRBJ2-3; TRBD2 aligns across 12 bases. In germline, CDR1 is SQVTM, CDR2 ANQGSEA. The CDR3 covers 18 residues. J was trimmed by 0 bases and V by 3 bases; bases with no gene match: 10. In DNA form, the CDR3 reads TGCAGCGTTGAGACCCTAGCGGGGGGGAGCCTTAGCACAGATACGCAGTATTTT. Translating gives CSVETLAGGSLSTDTQYF.

The genes are TRBV3-1 (or the pseudogene TRBV3-2) and TRBJ2-2, with a weak D call TRBD1 (6 bases). Germline V CDR1 and CDR2: LGHDT, YNNKEL (reference sequence). V lost 8 bases, J lost 4 bases, and 14 bases lay in between. The CDR3 length is 14 residues. CDR3 protein: CASAVGQATGELFF. The CDR3 region has the DNA TGTGCCAGCGCTGTGGGACAAGCCACCGGGGAGCTGTTTTTT.

The J gene is TRBJ1-1, the V gene TRBV21-1; the table names TRBD1, a call not compared with the DNA. TRBV21-1 is marked as a pseudogene. CDR3 size: 19 residues. As DNA, the CDR3 is TGTGCCAGCAGCAAAGAGTTGACGACAGGGTACCTAGCGAACACTGAAGCTTTCTTT. Its translation: CASSKELTTGYLANTEAFF.

As to this clone: The sample holds other DNA sequences that translate to the same CDR3. The chain is built from TRBV6-1 and TRBJ2-7; D may be TRBD1 (5 bases). Germline V gene data show CDR1 as MNHNS and CDR2 as SASEGT. This CDR3 region has 14 residues. Trimming removed 1 base at V and 0 bases at J, with 7 bases between. CDR3 in amino acids: CASSEEGPSYEQYF. The CDR3 DNA reads TGTGCCAGCAGTGAAGAGGGGCCCTCCTACGAGCAGTACTTC.

This clone was found once. The chain has TRBV5-1 and TRBJ1-2; TRBD1 aligns across 10 bases. V dropped 4 bases and J dropped 0; count of bases not matched to a gene: 6. CDR1 and CDR2 from the germline V gene are SGHRS and YFSETQ. The CDR3 has 16 residues. CDR3 in amino acids: CASSNWDRGSNYGYTF. CDR3 coding DNA: TGCGCCAGCAGCAATTGGGACAGGGGTTCTAACTATGGCTACACCTTC.

J is TRBJ1-1 and V is TRBV9; weak D call: TRBD1 (5 bases). CDR1 and CDR2 (germline): SGDLS, YYNGEE. This CDR3 has 12 residues. Trimming removed 3 bases at V and 6 bases at J, with 9 bases between. Here the CDR3 DNA reads TGTGCCAGCAGCGGGAGGGGACCTGAAGCTTTCTTT. It translates to CASSGRGPEAFF.

This rearrangement joins TRBV3-1 (or the pseudogene TRBV3-2) to TRBJ2-5, with 8 bases identical to TRBD2. Germline CDR1 reads LGHDT; CDR2 reads YNNKEL (reference sequence). This CDR3 spans 15 amino acids. After removal of 4 bases from V and 3 bases from J, the junction contained 7 bases not matched to a gene. CDR3: CASSLRGGREETQYF. CDR3 nucleotide sequence: TGTGCCAGCAGCCTTCGGGGGGGCCGGGAAGAGACCCAGTACTTC.

The chain carries TRBV9 and TRBJ1-1; 7 nucleotides line up with TRBD1. This CDR3 is 14 amino acids long. V dropped 3 bases and J dropped 4; count of bases not matched to a gene: 6. Germline CDR1 SGDLS, CDR2 YYNGEE. DNA of the CDR3: TGTGCCAGCAGCGCACAGGGGATAAGCACTGAAGCTTTCTTT. This sequence encodes CASSAQGISTEAFF.

This clone was recorded only once. The V gene is TRBV5-1, the J gene TRBJ2-1, with 8 bases aligning to TRBD2. Germline V gene sequence: CDR1 SGHRS, CDR2 YFSETQ. This CDR3 is 14 amino acids long. V lost 5 bases, J lost 7 bases, and 8 bases stayed unmatched. The chain's CDR3 is CASSYGLAENEQFF. The CDR3 nucleotides are TGCGCCAGCAGTTACGGACTAGCCGAGAATGAGCAGTTCTTC.

The chain uses TRBV5-1 and TRBJ2-2, with D perhaps matching TRBD1 (6 bases). Trimming shortened V by 4 bases and J by 6 bases, and 10 bases separated the two germline ends. Germline V gene lookup returns CDR1 SGHRS and CDR2 YFSETQ. This CDR3 is 13 amino acids long. The CDR3 region has the DNA TGCGCCAGCAGCGTACAGGGCCCCGGGGAGCTGTTTTTT. Encoded protein: CASSVQGPGELFF.